Here is one T cell receptor beta chain with its context. Its antigen remains unidentified. The method was immunoSEQ multiplex PCR; TCRdb's version includes in-frame clones alone and lacks a portion of them. Seen here are more than 85,000 clones, roughly 90% observed once, and the top ten hold 0.25% to 0.35%. The data belong to a study of OX40 agonist ivuxolimab in advanced cancers. Study-level background: The patients got ivuxolimab, which is an agonistic anti-OX40 (CD134) antibody. At 0.01 to 10 mg/kg, ivuxolimab was administered intravenously to patients every 2 weeks. Three patients had partial responses: one hepatocellular carcinoma, two cutaneous melanoma.

The germline V gene has CDR1 MNHEY and CDR2 SVGAGI. This CDR3 is built from 16 residues. Deletions cut 0 bases from V and 4 bases from J, with 12 bases between. Findings of the study overall: The authors did not determine the antigen specificity of the expanded peripheral T cells.

This chain connects TRBV6-5 to TRBJ1-4, with D unclear. The receptor was isolated from an adult with an advanced solid tumor such as melanoma, head and neck, liver or kidney cancer. The sequencing used CD4+ or CD8+ T cells sorted from blood, collected in a trial of the OX40 agonist ivuxolimab. The CDR3 coding sequence is TGTGCCAGCAGTTACTCACGGGCCATTCGTAATGAAAAACTGTTTTTT. It is translated as CASSYSRAIRNEKLFF.